The rows below give T cell receptor beta chains drawn from one sample of a study of beta chain features in type 1 diabetes. Sequencing was performed with immunoSEQ multiplex PCR; in TCRdb, only in-frame clones are kept and a portion is missing. The data contain approximately 340,000 clones, over 12% of them singletons. Sequencing was carried out using naive CD4+ T cells from blood. The receptors were sampled from a woman aged 18-30 years in good health. Each CDR3 is given with its conserved first and last residue. D genes are given only for firm matches. Where a row states a size, it is once, few, many or the class of an expanded clone; other rows omit it.

>TRBV18|.|TRBJ2-1|TRBD1
TGTGCCAGCTCACTTACAGGACAGGGGGCGACGGGTGAGCAGTTCTTC
CASSLTGQGATGEQFF
>TRBV30|few|TRBJ1-2|TRBD1
TGTGCCTGGAGTAGGGACAGGGGGGCCTATGGCTACACCTTC
CAWSRDRGAYGYTF
>TRBV29-1|few|TRBJ1-2|.
TGCAGCGTTGAGAGTCAGGGGCCTGATGGCTACACCTTC
CSVESQGPDGYTF
>TRBV11-2|once|TRBJ2-7|.
TGTGCCAGCAGCTTAGGCCGGACACCTACCTACGAGCAGTACTTC
CASSLGRTPTYEQYF
>TRBV4-3|.|TRBJ1-2|.
TGCGCCAGCAGCCAAGATGTGGGGCAGGAAAGGGGCTACACCTTC
CASSQDVGQERGYTF
>TRBV7-2|.|TRBJ2-7|TRBD2
TGTGCCAGCAGCTTTGTCGGGGGGTTGGAGCAGTACTTC
CASSFVGGLEQYF
>TRBV29-1|few|TRBJ2-7|.
TGCAGCGTTGTCGAAGGGAGCTCCTACGAGCAGTACTTC
CSVVEGSSYEQYF
>TRBV28|few|TRBJ1-5|.
TGTGCCAGCAGTTTATTTACCAGGGTGCAGCAGCCCCAGCATTTT
CASSLFTRVQQPQHF
>TRBV5-1|few|TRBJ2-3|TRBD1
TGCGCCAGCAGCTACAGGGGGCTTCGTACAGATACGCAGTATTTT
CASSYRGLRTDTQYF
>TRBV18|.|TRBJ1-1|.
TGTGCCAGCTCACCATTCGACAGCTTTGAAGCTTTCTTT
CASSPFDSFEAFF
>TRBV2|.|TRBJ2-3|TRBD1
TGTGCCAGCAGCCCACAGGGGAGTTTGACAGATACGCAGTATTTT
CASSPQGSLTDTQYF
>TRBV18|few|TRBJ1-1|.
TGTGCCAGCTCACGAACAATGGACACTGAAGCTTTCTTT
CASSRTMDTEAFF
>TRBV28|.|TRBJ1-3|TRBD1
TGTGCCAGCAGTTTCCCAGGGGGTAGGAGGAACACCATATATTTT
CASSFPGGRRNTIYF
>TRBV28|few|TRBJ1-2|.
TGTGCCAGCATCCCGGGGGGGACATCGGACTATGGCTACACCTTC
CASIPGGTSDYGYTF
>TRBV5-1|.|TRBJ2-1|.
TGCGCCAGCAGCTTGGCAGCGCGGTACACCTACAATGAGCAGTTCTTC
CASSLAARYTYNEQFF
>TRBV9|few|TRBJ2-7|TRBD2
TGTGCCAGCAGCGCGGGGGGGACCCTGAGCTCCTACGAGCAGTACTTC
CASSAGGTLSSYEQYF
>TRBV5-4|.|TRBJ2-1|.
TGTGCCACAAAGGGACACCCTCACAATGAGCAGTTCTTC
CATKGHPHNEQFF
>TRBV7-3|.|TRBJ2-7|TRBD2
TGTGCCAGCAGCCCCCCTCGAGCGGGAACCTACGAGCAGTACTTC
CASSPPRAGTYEQYF
>TRBV28|.|TRBJ1-1|.
TGTGCCAGCAGTTTTTGGGGAGACATGAACACTGAAGCTTTCTTT
CASSFWGDMNTEAFF
>TRBV20-1|few|TRBJ1-1|.
TGCAGTGCCCCACCAGGGATTGAAGCTTTCTTT
CSAPPGIEAFF
>TRBV18|few|TRBJ2-1|TRBD1
TGTGCCAGCTCGTCGGACAGGGTGAACAATGAGCAGTTCTTC
CASSSDRVNNEQFF